This T cell receptor (beta chain) was documented in a study of technical replicates of blood from a few donors. Here immunoSEQ multiplex PCR was the method, and the copy in TCRdb shows in-frame clones only, minus some. Of approximately 69,000 clones in the sample, around 97% were seen once. CDR3 length equals 13 residues. Per germline, CDR1 SNHLY and CDR2 FYNNEI. V shed 5 bases and J shed 8 bases, with 13 bases lying between them. This receptor was taken from a human donor in good health. The chain recombines TRBV2 with TRBJ2-4, with D hard to call. Sequencing input: T cells isolated from PBMCs. This chain's CDR3 is CASSLEGRHIQYF. CDR3 bases: TGTGCCAGCAGTCTAGAAGGAAGACACATTCAGTACTTC.